This TCR beta chain is from a study of blood T cell repertoires in COVID-19 (dated by TCRdb to 2020 to 2022). About the investigation overall: The collaborator samples originated in the United States, Italy and Spain and spanned the acute and convalescent phases of COVID-19. The prospective study material was composed of cDNA or gDNA derived from T cells, B-cell-depleted T cells, or PBMCs. The dataset comprised deeply sampled blood TCRbeta repertoires from subjects exposed to, actively infected with, or recovered from COVID-19. The repertoires were released in a freely available public database meant as a resource for research on the immune response to SARS-CoV-2. Samples came from the ongoing ImmuneRACE study (first 160 participants) plus 1,254 subjects from 6 global collaborators. A de-identified subject ID, COVID-19 status, age in years and sex were almost always included in the sample metadata. HLA class I and class II types, where available, came from metadata supplied by the sample provider rather than from assay-based typing. General conclusions and limits of the study: Clinical and demographic metadata were provided uncurated, with the amount varying by source and participant.

This clone turned up a few times. Its antigen has not been determined. No per-base quality is available; no much larger clone lies one base away. TCRbeta CDR3 regions were amplified from genomic DNA by means of the immunoSEQ Assay, a bias-controlled multiplex PCR. The paper's processing steps were these. Within the assay, amplification of reference gene primers was used to estimate how many nucleated cells each sample contained. To quantify the absolute abundance of each unique TCRbeta CDR3 rearrangement, sequence reads were collapsed and filtered. Productive Simpson clonality was computed per sample as the square root of Simpson's diversity index over productive rearrangements. Sourced from immuneACCESS, this table was stored by TCRdb with only in-frame sequences that have V and J called. A share of the clones is absent; for the studies checked, an unresolved V gene accounts for under half, and the remainder has no known explanation. V and J calls and clone size are those listed in that table; D and trimming were worked out from the DNA. This sample has roughly 75,000 clones in its table, and roughly 80% of those were observed once. The ten most abundant clones make up roughly 0.83% of the sample.

CDR1 and CDR2 were assigned from the germline V gene as MNHEY and SVGAGI. V ends up 0 bases short and J 11 bases short, with an unmatched junction base count of 10. Inclusive of the bounding cysteine and phenylalanine, the CDR3 is 16 residues long. The read is trimmed to its CDR3 DNA, 48 bases read in frame from base 1. Each collaborating institution followed its own protocols to collect whole blood in K2EDTA tubes. For TCRbeta analysis, collaborators shipped samples in one of three forms: frozen whole blood, isolated PBMCs, or DNA extracted from either of those sample types. Sequencing was performed on peripheral blood. The TCR was taken from a woman aged 65 to 85 with acute or convalescent COVID-19. The rearrangement joined TRBV6-5 to TRBJ1-5; 10 middle bases align to TRBD1. The CDR3 amino acid sequence is: CASSYSRTGGFMSQHF. The bases are TGTGCCAGCAGTTACTCGAGGACAGGGGGATTTATGTCCCAGCATTTT.